Listed here are 28 T cell receptor beta chains from one sample, sequenced in a study of shared clonotypes between healthy human individuals. Sequenced by immunoSEQ multiplex PCR; TCRdb stores in-frame clones only, minus some. The table shows some 1 million clones, with roughly 80% occurring only once. Material for sequencing was memory CD4+ T cells sorted from blood. Subset described: CD45RA-negative fraction. These receptors all come from a man aged 18 to 30 in good health.

The CDR3, as DNA: TGTGCCAGCAGTGGACAGTTCGGATCAGCCCAGCATTTT. Amino acids: CASSGQFGSAQHF. The chain employs TRBV25-1 and TRBJ1-5; tentatively, D is TRBD1 (5 bases). Germline V lookup: CDR1 MGHDK, CDR2 SYGVNS. Trimming took 4 bases from V and 11 from J, leaving 15 bases between them. The CDR3 is 13 amino acids.

V and J are TRBV28 and TRBJ1-5; 10 bases are a match to TRBD1. V trimming: 6 bases; J trimming: 3 bases; junction bases outside the gene matches: 5. The CDR3 is made up of 15 amino acids. Germline V gene sequence: CDR1 MDHEN, CDR2 SYDVKM. CDR3 bases: TGTGCCAGCAGCTGGGGACAGGGGATCAATCAGCCCCAGCATTTT. Translating it yields CASSWGQGINQPQHF.

The rearrangement joins TRBV27 to TRBJ1-2; no clear D gene. CDR1 and CDR2 from the germline V gene are MNHEY and SMNVEV (reference sequence). The CDR3 length is 13 residues. V was trimmed by 6 bases and J by 7 bases, leaving 15 bases between them. CDR3 protein: CASSQTGLRGYTF. The CDR3 DNA reads TGTGCCAGCAGCCAGACGGGTCTGCGTGGCTACACCTTC.

On this clone itself: Other DNA sequences from this sample encode an identical CDR3 as well. This chain uses TRBV2 with TRBJ1-5; D is unclear. This CDR3 spans 11 amino acids. With 6 bases removed from V and 3 bases from J, the gap between germline ends came to 3 bases. Germline V gives CDR1 SNHLY, CDR2 FYNNEI. The CDR3 DNA follows: TGTGCCAGCAGCCTCAATCAGCCCCAGCATTTT. It codes for CASSLNQPQHF.

The chain is built from TRBV14 and TRBJ2-1, with no clear D. This CDR3 has 11 amino acids. V lost 2 bases and J 6 bases, leaving 2 bases between the germline ends. Germline lookup yields CDR1 SGHDN and CDR2 FVKESK. CDR3 sequence: CASSQSNEQFF. The CDR3 DNA is TGTGCCAGCAGCCAAAGCAATGAGCAGTTCTTC.

This chain joins TRBV30 and TRBJ2-2; D call uncertain. Germline assignment: CDR1 GTSNPN and CDR2 SVGIG (reference sequence). V lost 4 bases and J lost 2, with 14 bases in between. There are 15 residues in the CDR3. The CDR3 DNA is TGTGCCTGGACTTCGGAAGCATCCAACACCGGGGAGCTGTTTTTT. Its protein product is CAWTSEASNTGELFF.

This chain connects TRBV11-3 to TRBJ2-5; TRBD2 agrees at 12 bases. The CDR3 covers 15 residues. CDR1 is SGHNT and CDR2 is YENEEA in the germline V gene. V lost 6 bases, J lost 2 bases, and 4 bases stayed unmatched. Here the CDR3 DNA reads TGTGCCAGCAGTAAAGGGACTAGCGGGCAAGAGACCCAGTACTTC. It translates to CASSKGTSGQETQYF. The whole variable domain, remainder taken from reference TRBV11-3 and TRBJ2-5, is EAGVVQSPRYKIIEKKQPVAFWCNPISGHNTLYWYLQNLGQGPELLIRYENEEAVDDSQLPKDRFSAERLKGVDSTLKIQPAELGDSAVYLCASSKGTSGQETQYFGPGTRLLVL.

This rearrangement joins TRBV6-5 to TRBJ2-7; 7 nucleotides line up with TRBD1. V lost 4 bases to trimming and J lost 3 bases; unmatched junction nucleotides: 6. CDR1 and CDR2 (germline): MNHEY, SVGAGI. This CDR3 spans 14 amino acids. CDR3 protein: CASSSQGTNYEQYF. The CDR3 DNA reads TGTGCCAGCAGTTCACAGGGGACGAACTACGAGCAGTACTTC.

This clone has a handful of counts. DNA of the CDR3: TGTGCCAGCAGTTTGCGACAGTTCAGCTCCTACGAGCAGTACTTC. This translates into CASSLRQFSSYEQYF. The chain couples TRBV27 to TRBJ2-5, with TRBD1 as a possible D gene (5 bases). The J call is in doubt because the DNA end fits TRBJ2-7 better. The CDR3 consists of 15 residues. The V gene's germline CDR1 is MNHEY and CDR2 SMNVEV (reference sequence).

The V call is TRBV10-1, the J call TRBJ2-1, with D possibly being TRBD2 (6 bases). The CDR3 consists of 16 residues. V gave up 0 bases and J gave up 3 bases, with 12 bases separating them. CDR1 is WNHNN and CDR2 is SYGVQD in the germline V gene (reference sequence). The CDR3 sequence: CASSESRGTLYNEQFF. The DNA of the CDR3 is TGCGCCAGCAGTGAGTCACGGGGGACCCTCTACAATGAGCAGTTCTTC.

The CDR3 loop reads CSVGDYLFPGANVLTF. The CDR3 DNA reads TGCAGCGTTGGGGACTACCTCTTCCCTGGGGCCAACGTCCTGACTTTC. The V gene is TRBV29-1, the J gene TRBJ2-6; TRBD2 matches at 7 bases. The V gene end was trimmed by 4 bases and the J gene end by 2 bases; junction bases not matched to a gene: 8. The germline gives CDR1 SQVTM, CDR2 ANQGSEA. The CDR3 runs to 16 residues.

This chain joins TRBV6-4 and TRBJ1-6; 8 nucleotides agree with TRBD1. The V gene end was trimmed by 7 bases and the J gene end by 5 bases; junction bases not matched to a gene: 10. CDR3 length equals 16 residues. Germline V gives CDR1 MRHNA, CDR2 SNTAGT. CDR3 sequence: CASTKITDRDNSPLHF. As DNA, the CDR3 is TGTGCCAGCACCAAAATTACGGACAGGGATAATTCACCCCTCCACTTT.

This clone appeared once. The chain employs TRBV29-1 and TRBJ2-7; TRBD2 matches at 8 bases. V was pared by 6 bases and J by 6 bases, with 10 bases of the junction left unmatched. CDR1 and CDR2 from the germline V gene are SQVTM and ANQGSEA. This CDR3 region has 13 residues. The CDR3 DNA sequence: TGCAGCGTATTACTAGCGGACCTCGGCGAGCAGTACTTC. The encoded protein is CSVLLADLGEQYF.

V is TRBV6-6 and J is TRBJ1-1, with D tentatively TRBD1 (6 bases). Germline-derived CDR1 and CDR2 are MNHNY and SVGAGI (reference sequence). The germline V and J ends were trimmed by 7 bases and 1 base, with 19 bases remaining between them. The CDR3 covers 16 residues. Written as DNA, the CDR3 is TGTGCCAGCAACTCTCCTTGGGGACACGGGAACACTGAAGCTTTCTTT. Encoded protein: CASNSPWGHGNTEAFF.

V gene TRBV4-3 combines with J gene TRBJ2-7; D call uncertain. The V end lost 1 base, the J end lost 0 bases, and 7 bases lay between the germline ends. Per germline, CDR1 LGHNA and CDR2 YSLEER. This CDR3 is 14 amino acids long. As DNA, the CDR3 is TGCGCCAGCAGCCAAGTGGTCCCCTCCTACGAGCAGTACTTC. Translating it yields CASSQVVPSYEQYF.

V usage is TRBV6-1 and J usage is TRBJ1-5, with D unclear. The CDR3 spans 15 residues. The germline V and J ends were trimmed by 2 bases and 4 bases, with 12 bases remaining between them. Germline assignment: CDR1 MNHNS and CDR2 SASEGT. The CDR3 protein is CASSESGYGNQPQHF. For the CDR3, the DNA is TGTGCCAGCAGTGAAAGTGGGTATGGGAATCAGCCCCAGCATTTT.

This chain connects TRBV30 to TRBJ2-5; either TRBD1 or TRBD2 may fit D (5 bases each). The V and J ends lost 4 bases and 0 bases respectively, with 9 bases between them. In germline, CDR1 is GTSNPN, CDR2 SVGIG (reference sequence). CDR3 length equals 13 residues. CDR3: CAWMGDHQETQYF. Here the CDR3 DNA reads TGTGCCTGGATGGGGGACCACCAAGAGACCCAGTACTTC.

This clone was seen a few times. This chain connects TRBV18 to TRBJ2-3; D remains ambiguous. The length of the CDR3 is 14 residues. V was clipped by 0 bases and J by 7 bases, with 11 bases between them. Germline assignment: CDR1 KGHSH and CDR2 LQKENI. The CDR3 is CASSPPLPDYTQYF. In DNA, the CDR3 is TGTGCCAGCTCACCACCGCTCCCAGACTATACGCAGTATTTT. The whole variable domain, filled in from reference TRBV18 and TRBJ2-3, reads NAGVMQNPRHLVRRRGQEARLRCSPMKGHSHVYWYRQLPEEGLKFMVYLQKENIIDESGMPKERFSAEFPKEGPSILRIQQVVRGDSAAYFCASSPPLPDYTQYFGPGTRLTVL.

This clone occurred a few times. This chain connects TRBV19 to TRBJ2-2, with a weak D call TRBD2 (5 bases). CDR3 size: 14 residues. V shed 7 bases and J shed 4 bases, with 13 bases lying between them. The germline gives CDR1 LNHDA, CDR2 SQIVND (reference sequence). CDR3 sequence reads: CASIGEYLTGELFF. The CDR3 bases are TGTGCCAGTATCGGGGAATACCTCACCGGGGAGCTGTTTTTT.

This chain links TRBV30 with TRBJ1-3; D gene ambiguous. The CDR3 has 14 residues. The germline V gene encodes CDR1 GTSNPN and CDR2 SVGIG (reference sequence). V dropped 0 bases and J dropped 5 bases, with 11 bases sitting between them. DNA of the CDR3: TGTGCCTGGAGTGTAACGGGGAATAGAAACACCATATATTTT. Protein: CAWSVTGNRNTIYF. The full variable domain, its missing parts supplied by reference TRBV30 and TRBJ1-3, is SQTIHQWPATLVQPVGSPLSLECTVEGTSNPNLYWYRQAAGRGLQLLFYSVGIGQISSEVPQNLSASRPQDRQFILSSKKLLLSDSGFYLCAWSVTGNRNTIYFGEGSWLTVV.

The sample holds one count of this clone. This rearrangement joins TRBV29-1 to TRBJ1-1; D is ambiguous. Germline V gene data show CDR1 as SQVTM and CDR2 as ANQGSEA. Trimming took off 1 base at V and 0 bases at J, with 6 bases between the two ends. The CDR3 loop spans 13 amino acids. The CDR3 here is CSVEGTLNTEAFF. CDR3 DNA sequence: TGCAGCGTTGAAGGGACGTTGAACACTGAAGCTTTCTTT. The full variable domain, completed using reference TRBV29-1 and TRBJ1-1, is SAVISQKPSRDICQRGTSLTIQCQVDSQVTMMFWYRQQPGQSLTLIATANQGSEATYESGFVIDKFPISRPNLTFSTLTVSNMSPEDSSIYLCSVEGTLNTEAFFGQGTRLTVV.

Note on this clone: This CDR3 is also generated by other DNA sequences in the sample. The CDR3 is CASSRTSGNYEQYF. As DNA, the CDR3 is TGCGCCAGCAGCCGTACTAGCGGCAACTACGAGCAGTACTTC. The rearrangement links TRBV5-1 to TRBJ2-7; 8 bases are shared with TRBD2. Germline-derived CDR1 and CDR2 are SGHRS and YFSETQ. This CDR3 has 14 amino acids. V trimming: 4 bases; J trimming: 3 bases; junction bases outside the gene matches: 6.

Comment on this clone: The junction and the germline gene differ at one end; a read error may be behind it. The chain has TRBV9 and TRBJ2-1; D is ambiguous. The CDR3 loop spans 11 amino acids. The germline V gene has CDR1 SGDLS and CDR2 YYNGEE. The CDR3: CASGPYSEQFF. CDR3 sequence (DNA): TGTGCCAGCGGACCTTACAGTGAGCAGTTCTTC.

The DNA of the CDR3 is TGTGCCAGCAGCTTAGAGGGCAGAATAAACATTCAGTACTTC. It encodes CASSLEGRINIQYF. The gene calls are TRBV7-2 and TRBJ2-4; D not resolved. From germline, CDR1 is SGHTA and CDR2 FQGNSA. Trimming stripped 1 base from V and 6 bases from J, with 10 bases between. The CDR3 consists of 14 residues.

In its sample, this clone was seen once. J is TRBJ2-2 and V is TRBV15; perhaps TRBD1 as D (6 bases). In germline, CDR1 is LNHNV, CDR2 YYDKDF (reference sequence). The CDR3 runs 15 residues. Trimming removed 5 bases from V and 0 bases from J, with 10 bases in between. The CDR3 bases are TGTGCCACCAGCCCCGGGACAACGAACACCGGGGAGCTGTTTTTT. It encodes CATSPGTTNTGELFF. The full variable domain, completed using reference TRBV15 and TRBJ2-2, is DAMVIQNPRYQVTQFGKPVTLSCSQTLNHNVMYWYQQKSSQAPKLLFHYYDKDFNNEADTPDNFQSRRPNTSFCFLDIRSPGLGDTAMYLCATSPGTTNTGELFFGEGSRLTVL.

The chain joins TRBV4-1 to TRBJ2-3, with 11 bases fitting TRBD2. The CDR3 has 15 amino acids. The junction had 6 bases not matched to a gene; V was cut back by 4 bases and J by 6 bases. Germline V gene lookup returns CDR1 MGHRA and CDR2 YSYEKL. The CDR3 bases are TGCGCCAGCAGCCGTAGCGGGAGGGCCGGGGATACGCAGTATTTT. Its translation is CASSRSGRAGDTQYF.

Details on this clone: Within the sample, other DNA sequences also encode this same CDR3. V is TRBV19 and J is TRBJ2-5; unclear D gene. Germline V CDR1 and CDR2: LNHDA, SQIVND (reference sequence). The CDR3 sequence is 13 residues long. V lost 4 bases and J 5 bases, leaving 11 bases between the germline ends. CDR3 nucleotides: TGTGCCAGTAGTACAACTGGGTCCGAGACCCAGTACTTC. Encoded protein: CASSTTGSETQYF.

This sequence joins TRBV7-8 and TRBJ1-6; 8 bases are shared with TRBD1. Germline values: CDR1 SGHVS, CDR2 FQNEAQ. This CDR3 has 15 residues. The junction had 7 bases not matched to a gene; V was cut back by 3 bases and J by 9 bases. CDR3 bases: TGTGCCAGCAGCTTTGAAACAGGGGGTGGTTCACCCCTCCACTTT. This codes for CASSFETGGGSPLHF.